These 22 T cell receptor beta chains originate from one sample sequenced in a study of early T cells in non-severe SARS-CoV-2 infection. Each CDR3 protein gets one entry after TCRdb re-called the 5' RACE reads with MiXCR. The data show about 110,000 distinct CDR3 sequences, 11% seen once. The source material was whole blood. These receptors were taken from an adult who was a healthcare worker with PCR-confirmed SARS-CoV-2 infection or an uninfected control (not recorded which).

The rearrangement links TRBV28 to TRBJ2-7; D is unresolved. Germline V gene data show CDR1 as MDHEN and CDR2 as SYDVKM. The V and J ends lost 5 bases and 0 bases respectively, with 8 bases between them. CDR3 size: 13 residues. The CDR3 loop is CASSAPGSYEQYF. The CDR3 DNA reads as TGTGCCAGCAGTGCCCCGGGCTCCTACGAGCAGTACTTC.

J is TRBJ1-1 and V is TRBV12-3 or TRBV12-4; TRBD1 agrees at 7 bases. The CDR3 runs to 15 residues. Trimming removed 5 bases from V and 0 bases from J; junction bases left unmatched: 6. CDR3 sequence (DNA): TGTGCCAGCAGTCGGGGACAGCTCATGAACACTGAAGCTTTCTTT. Translated, it gives CASSRGQLMNTEAFF.

This rearrangement joins TRBV11-1 to TRBJ2-5, with D unresolved. Trimming stripped 1 base from V and 1 base from J, with 7 bases between. The CDR3 runs 14 residues. CDR1 is SGHAT, CDR2 FQDESV, per germline (reference sequence). The CDR3 sequence: CASSLGIRQETQYF. CDR3 in DNA: TGTGCCAGCAGCTTAGGGATACGCCAAGAGACCCAGTACTTC.

For this clonotype: A much larger clone is a single base away; this may be a read error. The chain combines TRBV12-3 or TRBV12-4 with TRBJ2-1; unclear D gene. The CDR3 extends over 11 amino acids. CDR3 coding DNA: TGTGTCAGCAAGGGATCTGGAGAGCAGTTCTTC. Protein: CVSKGSGEQFF.

This clonotype was counted many times. The CDR3 coding sequence is TGTGCCAGCAGTTCCCCCAATGAGCAGTTCTTC. Protein product: CASSSPNEQFF. The V and J genes are TRBV6-2 or TRBV6-3 and TRBJ2-1; no reliable D call. The length of the CDR3 is 11 residues. With 4 bases removed from V and 6 bases from J, the gap between germline ends came to 4 bases. Germline CDR1 reads MNHEY; CDR2 reads SVGEGT.

This clonotype was seen many times. The V gene is TRBV29-1, the J gene TRBJ1-2; D not certain. Germline values: CDR1 SQVTM, CDR2 ANQGSEA. V lost 4 bases and J lost 4, with 13 bases in between. CDR3 length equals 13 residues. CDR3 nucleotides: TGCAGCGTTGGCTATCTTGGCGGCTATGGCTACACCTTC. It translates to CSVGYLGGYGYTF.

This clonotype was observed at least ten times. V is TRBV4-1 and J is TRBJ2-7, with D possibly being TRBD1 or TRBD2 (5 bases each). CDR3 length equals 15 residues. V was trimmed by 0 bases and J by 2 bases, leaving 11 bases between them. CDR1 and CDR2 (germline): MGHRA, YSYEKL. The CDR3 coding sequence is TGCGCCAGCAGCCAAGATACTCCGGGGCCCTACGAGCAGTACTTC. This translates into CASSQDTPGPYEQYF.

This clonotype was picked up many times. J is TRBJ2-5 and V is TRBV27; TRBD1 might be the D (5 bases). In germline, CDR1 is MNHEY, CDR2 SMNVEV (reference sequence). The V and J ends lost 4 bases and 5 bases respectively, with 14 bases between them. The CDR3 runs 14 residues. CDR3 DNA sequence: TGTGCCAGCAGTTCTGATAGGGGCTGGGAGACCCAGTACTTC. This sequence encodes CASSSDRGWETQYF.

This clonotype was found a few times. This sequence joins TRBV7-2 and TRBJ2-1; a weak D match, TRBD2 (5 bases). V was shortened by 1 base and J by 9 bases, with 19 bases between the two germline ends. Germline CDR1 reads SGHTA; CDR2 reads FQGNSA. The CDR3 length is 16 residues. CDR3 nucleotide sequence: TGTGCCAGCAGCTTAGTTTTGCGGGCCCGGGGTCGTGAGCAGTTCTTC. Translating gives CASSLVLRARGREQFF.

There are a few counts of this clonotype. The chain links TRBV15 to TRBJ2-1, with D unclear. The CDR3 is 12 residues long. Germline V gene lookup returns CDR1 LNHNV and CDR2 YYDKDF (reference sequence). Trimming stripped 2 bases from V and 9 bases from J, with 8 bases between. The chain's CDR3 is CATSRLGREQFF. Here the CDR3 DNA reads TGTGCCACCAGCAGACTAGGGCGTGAGCAGTTCTTC.

V and J are TRBV20-1 and TRBJ2-4, with D hard to call. Germline V CDR1 and CDR2: DFQATT, SNEGSKA (reference sequence). Trimming shortened V by 6 bases and J by 8 bases, and 8 bases separated the two germline ends. The CDR3 has 10 amino acids. The CDR3 sequence: CSAKRDIQYF. CDR3 sequence (DNA): TGCAGTGCCAAACGGGACATTCAGTACTTC.

The chain couples TRBV9 to TRBJ2-2; TRBD1 aligns across 8 bases. Germline assignment: CDR1 SGDLS and CDR2 YYNGEE. This CDR3 spans 16 amino acids. The V gene end was trimmed by 3 bases and the J gene end by 1 base; junction bases not matched to a gene: 5. The CDR3, as DNA: TGTGCCAGCAGCGGGTCCGGGACAGGGAACACCGGGGAGCTGTTTTTT. It encodes CASSGSGTGNTGELFF.

This sequence joins TRBV20-1 and TRBJ2-1; TRBD2 agrees at 10 bases. V shed 4 bases, J shed 6 bases, and the junction held 6 bases outside the gene matches. Looked up from germline, CDR1 is DFQATT and CDR2 is SNEGSKA (reference sequence). This CDR3 is 14 amino acids long. The CDR3 loop is CSAMGSSGSNEQFF. CDR3 sequence (DNA): TGCAGTGCTATGGGCTCTAGCGGGAGCAATGAGCAGTTCTTC.

The table lists this clonotype with many counts. V and J are TRBV29-1 and TRBJ2-6; D unresolved. V was trimmed by 5 bases and J by 0 bases, leaving 5 bases between them. CDR3 length: 13 residues. Per germline, CDR1 SQVTM and CDR2 ANQGSEA. As DNA, the CDR3 is TGCAGCGTTTCCTACTCTGGGGCCAACGTCCTGACTTTC. Translated, it gives CSVSYSGANVLTF.

This clonotype was recorded a few times. The chain has TRBV20-1 and TRBJ1-2; no reliable D call. Trimming removed 1 base at V and 7 bases at J, with 19 bases between. This CDR3 region has 15 residues. CDR1 is DFQATT, CDR2 SNEGSKA, per germline (reference sequence). The CDR3 DNA reads as TGCAGTGCTAGAGTAGCAGTCTTTTTAGGCGCTGGCTACACCTTC. It codes for CSARVAVFLGAGYTF.

V and J are TRBV10-1 and TRBJ2-5, with TRBD2 identical over 9 bases. The ends lost 4 bases at V and 5 bases at J; junction bases unmatched: 11. This CDR3 is built from 16 residues. Per germline, CDR1 WNHNN and CDR2 SYGVQD (reference sequence). In DNA, the CDR3 is TGCGCCAGCAGTGTAGGTAGCGGGAGTTCAGGGGAGACCCAGTACTTC. This encodes CASSVGSGSSGETQYF.

This clonotype was detected a few times. The chain joins TRBV3-1 to TRBJ2-1; weak D call: TRBD1 (5 bases). Germline V gene lookup returns CDR1 LGHDT and CDR2 YNNKEL (reference sequence). This CDR3 has 14 amino acids. Trimming pared 4 bases from V and 6 bases from J, leaving 13 bases between. CDR3 loop: CASSRQLVFNEQFF. Written as DNA, the CDR3 is TGTGCCAGCAGCCGACAGCTAGTCTTCAATGAGCAGTTCTTC.

V is TRBV7-2 and J is TRBJ2-7, with no clear D. Germline V gene data show CDR1 as SGHTA and CDR2 as FQGNSA. V was clipped by 6 bases and J by 5 bases, with 11 bases between them. This CDR3 is 12 amino acids long. The CDR3 protein is CASSQPNDEQYF. CDR3 DNA sequence: TGTGCCAGCAGTCAACCAAACGACGAGCAGTACTTC.

This clonotype came up a few times. J is TRBJ2-1 and V is TRBV10-2, with D perhaps TRBD1 or TRBD2 (5 bases each). Germline assignment: CDR1 WSHSY and CDR2 SAAADI. Trimming removed 8 bases at V and 8 bases at J, with 10 bases between. The CDR3 consists of 11 residues. CDR3 coding DNA: TGCGCCAGCGGGGGTTATGATGAGCAGTTCTTC. It is translated as CASGGYDEQFF.

This clonotype occurred many times. The gene calls are TRBV5-1 and TRBJ2-5; TRBD2 agrees at 7 bases. The CDR3 is made up of 13 amino acids. The junction had 5 bases not matched to a gene; V was cut back by 4 bases and J by 5 bases. The germline V gene has CDR1 SGHRS and CDR2 YFSETQ. The CDR3 bases are TGCGCCAGCAGCCCGAGGCGGGGGGAGACCCAGTACTTC. Amino acids: CASSPRRGETQYF.

CDR3 in DNA: TGTGCTAGTGGTTTGGTATCCGCAGGGACCTTGAACACTGAAGCTTTCTTT. It codes for CASGLVSAGTLNTEAFF. The chain uses TRBV12-5 and TRBJ1-1, with D possibly being TRBD1 (5 bases). There are 17 residues in the CDR3. CDR1 is LGHNT, CDR2 FRNRAP, per germline. Deletions cut 0 bases from V and 0 bases from J, with 14 bases between.

This clonotype was seen a handful of times. This sequence joins TRBV29-1 and TRBJ1-3; 11 positions agree with TRBD1. There are 13 residues in the CDR3. The trim removed 7 bases at V and 8 bases at J, leaving 7 bases unmatched. Germline-derived CDR1 and CDR2 are SQVTM and ANQGSEA. CDR3 sequence reads: CSDGTGGRDTIYF. In DNA form, the CDR3 reads TGCAGCGATGGGACAGGGGGACGGGACACCATATATTTT.